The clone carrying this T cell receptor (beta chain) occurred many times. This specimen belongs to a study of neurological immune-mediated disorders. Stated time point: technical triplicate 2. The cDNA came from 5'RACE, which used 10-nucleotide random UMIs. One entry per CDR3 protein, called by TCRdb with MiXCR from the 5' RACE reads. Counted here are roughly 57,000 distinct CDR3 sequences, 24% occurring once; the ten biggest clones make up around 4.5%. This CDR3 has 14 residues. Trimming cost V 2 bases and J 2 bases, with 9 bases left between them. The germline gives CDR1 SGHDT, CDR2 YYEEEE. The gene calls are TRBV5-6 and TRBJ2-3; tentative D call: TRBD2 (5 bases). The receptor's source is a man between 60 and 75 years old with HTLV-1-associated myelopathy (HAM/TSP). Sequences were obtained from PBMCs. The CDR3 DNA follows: TGTGCCAGCAGCTTTTCGGGGTCCACAGATACGCAGTATTTT. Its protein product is CASSFSGSTDTQYF.